These 17 T cell receptor beta chains were all obtained from the same sample, sequenced in a study of blood T cells in healthy people across ages. Using a J-beta primer mix together with a sample-barcoded 5' primer, a second PCR was run for 7 to 11 cycles. Via MiXCR, TCRdb re-called the 5' RACE reads, giving one row per CDR3 protein. The table lists around 1,900,000 distinct CDR3 sequences, roughly 43% of them singletons. The sequencing sample was made of blood. All receptors derive from a human donor in good health.

This clonotype has a single count. This chain uses TRBV20-1 with TRBJ1-1, with unresolved D. The ends were cut back, 5 bases at V and 6 bases at J, with 13 bases in the middle. Germline loops: CDR1 DFQATT, CDR2 SNEGSKA (reference sequence). This CDR3 is built from 12 residues. As DNA, the CDR3 is TGCAGTGCTTTCATCCAGGCCGCTGAAGCTTTCTTT. Its protein is CSAFIQAAEAFF.

There are a few counts of this clonotype. This chain uses TRBV4-2 with TRBJ2-7, with 10 bases identical to TRBD2. CDR1 and CDR2 (germline): LGHNA, YNFKEQ. V lost 1 base and J lost 4; bases outside the gene matches: 7. The CDR3 runs to 16 residues. CDR3 bases: TGTGCCAGCAGCCAAGGGCGGCCTAGCGGGGGTTACGAGCAGTACTTC. It encodes CASSQGRPSGGYEQYF.

The chain is built from TRBV20-1 and TRBJ1-4; weak D call: TRBD1 (6 bases). The germline CDR1 and CDR2 sequences are DFQATT and SNEGSKA (reference sequence). Trimming pared 5 bases from V and 3 bases from J, leaving 22 bases between. The CDR3 is 17 residues long. CDR3 amino acids: CSAYHPRGRGSNEKLFF. CDR3 sequence (DNA): TGCAGTGCTTACCATCCCAGGGGCAGGGGTTCTAATGAAAAACTGTTTTTT.

The chain is built from TRBV7-2 and TRBJ1-2, with a weak D call TRBD1 (5 bases). Trimming pared 5 bases from V and 5 bases from J, leaving 18 bases between. Germline V gene sequence: CDR1 SGHTA, CDR2 FQGNSA. The CDR3 runs 15 residues. The CDR3 reads CASSAPTGGRYGYTF. The CDR3 DNA reads TGTGCCAGCAGCGCCCCCACAGGAGGGAGATATGGCTACACCTTC.

The chain joins TRBV11-2 to TRBJ1-1; tentatively, D is TRBD1 (5 bases). Trimming shortened V by 3 bases and J by 4 bases, and 12 bases separated the two germline ends. Germline assignment: CDR1 SGHAT and CDR2 FQNNGV. This CDR3 has 14 amino acids. The CDR3 loop is CASSFSQGPTEAFF. CDR3 bases: TGTGCCAGCAGCTTCTCTCAGGGTCCCACTGAAGCTTTCTTT.

This clonotype was counted only a few times. The rearrangement uses TRBV12-3 or TRBV12-4 and TRBJ1-6, with D maybe TRBD1 (5 bases). The CDR3 has 14 residues. V gave up 4 bases and J gave up 3 bases, with 7 bases separating them. Written as DNA, the CDR3 is TGTGCCAGCAGTTGGGGGGGCTATAATTCACCCCTCCACTTT. Its translation is CASSWGGYNSPLHF.

V is TRBV30 and J is TRBJ2-1; 9 bases align to TRBD1. The CDR3 is 14 amino acids. The germline V gene has CDR1 GTSNPN and CDR2 SVGIG (reference sequence). V dropped 0 bases and J dropped 9; count of bases not matched to a gene: 6. CDR3 in DNA: TGTGCCTGGAGTGTCAGACAGGGGGTGAGTGAGCAGTTCTTC. It translates to CAWSVRQGVSEQFF. The variable domain in full, completed from reference TRBV30 and TRBJ2-1, reads SQTIHQWPATLVQPVGSPLSLECTVEGTSNPNLYWYRQAAGRGLQLLFYSVGIGQISSEVPQNLSASRPQDRQFILSSKKLLLSDSGFYLCAWSVRQGVSEQFFGPGTRLTVL.

Regarding this clonotype: At one of its ends the junction is not consistent with the germline gene, which may arise from a read error. The rearrangement joins TRBV10-3 to TRBJ2-7; D may be TRBD1 (6 bases). The CDR3 has 11 amino acids. Per the germline V gene, CDR1 is ENHRY and CDR2 is SYGVKD. The chain's CDR3 is CVISEGDEQYF. The CDR3 nucleotides are TGTGTCATCAGTGAGGGGGACGAGCAGTACTTC.

On this clonotype itself: The junction departs from the called germline gene at one end, perhaps through a read error. V is TRBV27 and J is TRBJ2-7; D might be TRBD1 (6 bases). The length of the CDR3 is 14 residues. Germline V gene lookup returns CDR1 MNHEY and CDR2 SMNVEV (reference sequence). CDR3 sequence reads: CASSTTGIRIEQNF. The CDR3 nucleotides are TGTGCCAGCAGTACCACAGGGATCCGAATCGAGCAGAACTTC.

This sequence joins TRBV6-5 and TRBJ2-3; TRBD2 is a possible D gene (6 bases). This CDR3 region has 15 residues. Trimming removed 3 bases from V and 2 bases from J, with 12 bases in between. Germline V gene data show CDR1 as MNHEY and CDR2 as SVGAGI. The CDR3 spells CASSYGSGVTDTQYF. The CDR3 nucleotides are TGTGCCAGCAGTTATGGGTCGGGGGTCACAGATACGCAGTATTTT.

V and J are TRBV12-5 and TRBJ1-2; D perhaps matches TRBD1 (5 bases). CDR3 length: 15 amino acids. Trimming removed 5 bases from V and 3 bases from J, with 16 bases in between. Germline CDR1 LGHNT, CDR2 FRNRAP. The DNA for the CDR3 is TGTGCTAGTGGTGACGGGGCGGGCCCTTACTATGGCTACACCTTC. This codes for CASGDGAGPYYGYTF.

This clonotype was seen a few times. The chain recombines TRBV7-9 with TRBJ2-7, with TRBD1 matching over 9 bases. The CDR3 sequence is 15 residues long. J lost 1 base, V lost 5 bases, and 6 bases had no gene match. The germline CDR1 and CDR2 sequences are SEHNR and FQNEAQ (reference sequence). The CDR3, as DNA: TGTGCCAGCAGCAAAGGACAGGGGCGTTCCTACGAGCAGTACTTC. Translation: CASSKGQGRSYEQYF.

The V gene is TRBV12-3 or TRBV12-4, the J gene TRBJ1-2, with D possibly being TRBD1 (5 bases). Trimming pared 6 bases from V and 1 base from J, leaving 21 bases between. This CDR3 comprises 17 residues. The CDR3 DNA sequence: TGTGCCAGCAGACCGAGGGGAACAGACCTTATTAACTATGGCTACACCTTC. This translates into CASRPRGTDLINYGYTF.

The J gene is TRBJ1-5, the V gene TRBV7-2; tentative D call: TRBD1 (5 bases). Trimming left V 5 bases short and J 4 bases short, with 18 bases between. Germline V gene lookup returns CDR1 SGHTA and CDR2 FQGNSA. CDR3 length equals 16 residues. The CDR3 region is CASSPSRDALNQPQHF. CDR3 nucleotides: TGTGCCAGCAGCCCATCCAGGGATGCCCTGAATCAGCCCCAGCATTTT.

This clonotype appeared a single time. This may be a read error: a much more frequent sequence differs by one nucleotide. This chain connects TRBV7-2 to TRBJ2-1; D is unclear. The CDR3 sequence is 12 residues long. Germline loops: CDR1 SGHTA, CDR2 FQGNSA. The CDR3 DNA reads as TGTGCCAGCAGCTTAACGACCGATGAGCAGGTCTTC. This encodes CASSLTTDEQVF.

The V and J genes are TRBV7-2 and TRBJ1-2; D may be TRBD1 (6 bases). Trimming stripped 2 bases from V and 8 bases from J, with 18 bases between. Germline V gene data show CDR1 as SGHTA and CDR2 as FQGNSA. The CDR3 is 15 residues long. CDR3: CASSLRGGALDGYTF. CDR3 DNA sequence: TGTGCCAGCAGCTTAAGGGGGGGGGCCTTGGACGGCTACACCTTC.

Of note for this clonotype: A far larger clone is just one base off, so this is likely a read error. The genes are TRBV6-2 or TRBV6-3 and TRBJ2-1; D remains unclear. From germline, CDR1 is MNHEY and CDR2 SVGEGT. CDR3 length: 13 residues. The CDR3 DNA sequence: TGTGCCAACAGTTGGGACTCCTACAATGAGCAGTTCTTC. Amino acid sequence: CANSWDSYNEQFF.